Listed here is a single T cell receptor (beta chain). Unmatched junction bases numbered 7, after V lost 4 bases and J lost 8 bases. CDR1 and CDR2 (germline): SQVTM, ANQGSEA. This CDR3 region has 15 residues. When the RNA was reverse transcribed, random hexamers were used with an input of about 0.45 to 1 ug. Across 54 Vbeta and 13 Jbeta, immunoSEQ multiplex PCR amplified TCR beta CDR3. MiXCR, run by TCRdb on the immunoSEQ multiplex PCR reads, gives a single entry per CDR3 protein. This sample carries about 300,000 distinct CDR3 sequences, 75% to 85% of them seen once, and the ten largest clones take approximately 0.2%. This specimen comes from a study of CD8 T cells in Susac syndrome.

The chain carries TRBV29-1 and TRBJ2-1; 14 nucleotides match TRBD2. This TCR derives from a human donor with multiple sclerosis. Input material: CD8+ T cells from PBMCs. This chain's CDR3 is CSVVGTSGSMYEQFF. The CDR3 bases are TGCAGCGTTGTGGGGACTAGCGGGAGTATGTATGAGCAGTTCTTC.